The rows below give T cell receptor beta chains drawn from one sample of a study of cytomegalovirus exposure and HLA in healthy donors. Data came from immunoSEQ multiplex PCR; TCRdb stores just in-frame clones and leaves some out. The sample lists some 100,000 clones; around 75% were seen once. Sample: PBMCs. These receptors were obtained from a woman aged 18-29 years in good health and CMV-seropositive. CDR3s include the opening cysteine and the closing phenylalanine or tryptophan. The D gene is left open where the match is weak. The size of a clone is reported for some rows only, either as once, few or many, or as a class for expanded clones.

v_gene	j_gene	d_gene	abundance	CDR3nt	CDR3aa
TRBV7-9	TRBJ1-1	TRBD1	.	TGTGCCAGCAGACATACAGGGGCCACTGAAGCTTTCTTT	CASRHTGATEAFF
TRBV4-3	TRBJ2-5	.	.	TGCGCCAGCAGCCAAGATTCGGGACAAAGTCAGTACTTC	CASSQDSGQSQYF
TRBV7-3	TRBJ2-1	TRBD2	.	TGTGCCAGCAGCTTAAGAGCTCAGAGCGGGAGTCTGAGCTCCTACAATGAGCAGTTCTTC	CASSLRAQSGSLSSYNEQFF
TRBV5-6	TRBJ1-2	TRBD1	.	TGTGCCAGCAGCGAGACAGGGGGAAGCTATGGCTACACCTTC	CASSETGGSYGYTF
TRBV6-6	TRBJ2-7	TRBD1	once	TGTGCCAGCAGTTACGGGACAGGGGACTACGAGCAGTACTTC	CASSYGTGDYEQYF
TRBV25-1	TRBJ2-1	TRBD2	once	TGTGCCAGCACCACGGGGGGGCTGGATGAGCAGTTCTTC	CASTTGGLDEQFF
TRBV6-5	TRBJ1-6	.	.	TGTGCCAGCAGTCCAGGGAATTCACCCCTCCACTTT	CASSPGNSPLHF
TRBV5-1	TRBJ2-2	TRBD2	.	TGCGCCAGCAGCTCAAGCGGGAGGGACACCGGGGAGCTGTTTTTT	CASSSSGRDTGELFF
TRBV7-3	TRBJ2-1	.	.	TGTGCCAGCAGCTTGGAGCGGGCCTCTTTCCCCAATGAGCAGTTCTTC	CASSLERASFPNEQFF
TRBV7-3	TRBJ1-1	.	.	TGTGCCAGCAGCTTTGGGGCTCTGGGGGGCACTGAAGCTTTCTTT	CASSFGALGGTEAFF
TRBV13	TRBJ1-1	.	.	TGTGCCAGCAGCTTAGACGGCAGGGGTATGGAAGCTTTCTTT	CASSLDGRGMEAFF
TRBV4-1	TRBJ2-7	TRBD1	few	TGCGCCAGCAGCCTTGGGACAGGGACGAGAGAGCAGTACTTC	CASSLGTGTREQYF
TRBV5-4	TRBJ2-6	.	few	TGTGCCAGCAGCTTGGGGGGGGCTGGGGCCAACGTCCTGACTTTC	CASSLGGAGANVLTF
TRBV7-9	TRBJ2-3	.	.	TGTGCCAGCAGCCCGGTGGGAGTTAATACGCAGTATTTT	CASSPVGVNTQYF
TRBV11-2	TRBJ2-7	.	once	TGTGCCAGCAGCCCTAGGCAGGACAGCTCCTACGAGCAGTACTTC	CASSPRQDSSYEQYF
TRBV4-1	TRBJ1-4	.	few	TGCGCCAGCAGCCAAGTGATAGGAACCAGGGCTAATGAAAAACTGTTTTTT	CASSQVIGTRANEKLFF
TRBV27	TRBJ2-7	TRBD1	.	TGTGCCAGCAGTTGGGGACAGGGGAGCTACGAGCAGTACTTC	CASSWGQGSYEQYF
TRBV15	TRBJ2-3	.	.	TGTGCCACCAGCAGATGGGACCCAAGGGGGGATACGCAGTATTTT	CATSRWDPRGDTQYF
TRBV5-5	TRBJ2-1	.	.	TGTGCCAGCAATTTAGCGGTTCTCTACAATGAGCAGTTCTTC	CASNLAVLYNEQFF
TRBV5-8	TRBJ2-7	.	.	TGTGCCAGCAGCTTACAGGGACGGACCTACGAGCAGTACTTC	CASSLQGRTYEQYF
TRBV2	TRBJ1-4	TRBD1	.	TGTGCCAGCGGACAGGGCCGTGAAAAACTGTTTTTT	CASGQGREKLFF
TRBV23-1	TRBJ1-5	TRBD1	.	TGCGCCAGCAGTCAATTCCGGGACAGGGGGCCTGATTTACATCAGCCCCAGCATTTT	CASSQFRDRGPDLHQPQHF
TRBV7-2	TRBJ2-3	.	.	TGTGCCAGCAGCTTAGAGGAGTCAGATACGCAGTATTTT	CASSLEESDTQYF
TRBV7-2	TRBJ1-5	TRBD1	.	TGTGCCAGCAGCCCACAGGGGCAGGAATGGCAGCCCCAGCATTTT	CASSPQGQEWQPQHF
TRBV7-3	TRBJ2-5	TRBD2	.	TGTGCCAGCAGCCTCACTAGCGGGAGTGAGACCCAGTACTTC	CASSLTSGSETQYF
TRBV6-5	TRBJ1-2	.	few	TGTGCCAAATCGCTTTTTAGTGGCTACACCTTC	CAKSLFSGYTF
TRBV9	TRBJ2-1	TRBD2	.	TGTGCCAGCAGCGTAGAACTAGCGGGATACAATGAGCAGTTCTTC	CASSVELAGYNEQFF
TRBV2	TRBJ2-1	TRBD2	.	TGTGCCAGCAGTCGGACTAGCGGGAGTATCGGTGAGCAGTTCTTC	CASSRTSGSIGEQFF
TRBV7-7	TRBJ2-2	TRBD2	once	TGTGCCAGCAGCTCGGGGGGACTAGCGGGAATTACCGGGGAGCTGTTTTTT	CASSSGGLAGITGELFF
TRBV2	TRBJ2-2	TRBD2	.	TGTGCCAGCAGGGGACTAGCGGTTAACACCGGGGAGCTGTTTTTT	CASRGLAVNTGELFF